These 24 T cell receptor beta chains originate from one sample sequenced in a study of Graves' ophthalmopathy and Graves' hyperthyroidism. CDR3 regions of TCR beta were amplified from RNA transcripts. HTBI primers primed a first-round RT-PCR, and a second-round multiplex PCR followed. From the multiplex PCR reads, TCRdb called clonotypes with MiXCR, one entry per CDR3 protein. Here the sample spans over 650,000 distinct CDR3 sequences, 35% to 45% being singletons. The sequencing sample was made of peripheral blood. These TCRs come from an adult man with Graves' ophthalmopathy.

This clonotype was found many times. CDR3 protein: CASSRGLGTEAFF. The CDR3 coding sequence is TGCGCCAGCAGCAGGGGGCTGGGCACTGAAGCTTTCTTT. This chain links TRBV10-2 with TRBJ1-1; 8 bases are shared with TRBD1. V lost 6 bases and J lost 4; bases outside the gene matches: 4. Germline V lookup: CDR1 WSHSY, CDR2 SAAADI. The CDR3 consists of 13 residues.

Notes on this clonotype: This sequence may be a read error, since a much larger clone differs from it by one base. Without the conserved terminal phenylalanine or tryptophan, this CDR3 likely stems from a read error. The V call is TRBV2, the J call TRBJ1-2; D is unclear. V shed 3 bases and J shed 8 bases, with 10 bases lying between them. Germline V gives CDR1 SNHLY, CDR2 FYNNEI. CDR3 length: 12 residues. CDR3 DNA sequence: TGTGCCAGCAGTGATGGGGAAAAGGGCTACACCCTC. Translation gives CASSDGEKGYTL.

The sample holds many counts of this clonotype. V is TRBV7-9 and J is TRBJ2-6; no firm D call. This CDR3 comprises 16 residues. Germline V gene lookup returns CDR1 SEHNR and CDR2 FQNEAQ (reference sequence). Trimming stripped 5 bases from V and 1 base from J, with 12 bases between. The CDR3 spells CASSQDWNSGANVLTF. As DNA, the CDR3 is TGTGCCAGCAGCCAAGATTGGAATTCTGGGGCCAACGTCCTGACTTTC.

In this sample, this clonotype turned up many times. V is TRBV6-6 and J is TRBJ2-6; 11 bases are shared with TRBD2. The CDR3 consists of 15 residues. Germline V gene lookup returns CDR1 MNHNY and CDR2 SVGAGI (reference sequence). The trim removed 9 bases at V and 4 bases at J, leaving 5 bases unmatched. For the CDR3, the DNA is TGTGCCAGTAGCGGGGGGGCGGACGGGGCCAACGTCCTGACTTTC. Amino acids: CASSGGADGANVLTF.

This clonotype was seen at least ten times. The rearrangement links TRBV2 to TRBJ1-2; no firm D call. Germline V lookup: CDR1 SNHLY, CDR2 FYNNEI. The CDR3 sequence is 16 residues long. Deletions cut 6 bases from V and 4 bases from J, with 21 bases between. The CDR3 DNA is TGTGCCAGCAGCGCCTCGATAGCGGGCGGATTCTATGGCTACACCTTC. This encodes CASSASIAGGFYGYTF.

The V and J genes are TRBV7-9 and TRBJ1-2, with 8 bases that match TRBD1. This CDR3 region has 15 residues. V lost 2 bases and J lost 10; bases outside the gene matches: 12. Germline V gives CDR1 SEHNR, CDR2 FQNEAQ (reference sequence). The CDR3 DNA is TGTGCCAGCAGCTTATCGCCGGGACAGGACGATTACTACACCTTC. Protein: CASSLSPGQDDYYTF.

This clonotype has ten or more counts. The chain employs TRBV7-2 and TRBJ2-7; D gene uncertain. This CDR3 spans 15 amino acids. Per germline, CDR1 SGHTA and CDR2 FQGNSA. V shed 5 bases and J shed 6 bases, with 20 bases lying between them. CDR3 in DNA: TGTGCCAGCAGCCCCGCGGCGTCAAGCCACGCCGAGCAGTACTTC. Translating gives CASSPAASSHAEQYF.

With respect to this clonotype: A much larger clone sits a single nucleotide away, making a read error possible. The chain combines TRBV10-3 with TRBJ2-5; the match to TRBD2 covers 7 bases. The germline V gene encodes CDR1 ENHRY and CDR2 SYGVKD. J gave up 3 bases and V 4 bases, and 8 bases lay outside the gene matches. The CDR3 has 15 amino acids. CDR3 region: CAISASGGKEETQYF. The CDR3 coding sequence is TGTGCCATCAGTGCTAGCGGTGGAAAGGAAGAGACCCAGTACTTC.

At least ten counts were recorded for this clonotype. At one end the junction does not follow the germline gene, possibly because of a read error. V usage is TRBV10-3 and J usage is TRBJ2-7, with 8 positions matching TRBD1. The CDR3 loop spans 15 amino acids. CDR1 ENHRY and CDR2 SYGVKD come from the germline V gene. The DNA for the CDR3 is TGTGCCAGCAGTCAAGGGACAGGAAGAGACAAACGGCAGTACTTC. As protein: CASSQGTGRDKRQYF.

The chain joins TRBV6-5 to TRBJ1-5; weak D call: TRBD1 (5 bases). The CDR3 is 13 amino acids. Germline V lookup: CDR1 MNHEY, CDR2 SVGAGI. V lost 0 bases and J 7 bases, leaving 7 bases between the germline ends. In DNA, the CDR3 is TGTGCCAGCAGTTACTCGGGGGAGCAGCCCCAGCATTTT. This sequence encodes CASSYSGEQPQHF.

As to this clonotype: The junction and the germline gene differ at one end; a read error may be behind it. The rearrangement links TRBV5-1 to TRBJ2-7; D is possibly TRBD1 (6 bases). The CDR3 is 15 residues long. Germline CDR1 SGHRS, CDR2 YFSETQ. CDR3 nucleotide sequence: TGTGCCAGCAGCCAAGGCCCGACAGGAGCCTACGAGCAGTACTTC. It encodes CASSQGPTGAYEQYF.

The gene calls are TRBV7-9 and TRBJ1-5, with D tentatively TRBD1 (6 bases). CDR3 length equals 16 residues. Trimming removed 5 bases from V and 6 bases from J, with 20 bases in between. Germline CDR1 reads SEHNR; CDR2 reads FQNEAQ (reference sequence). For the CDR3, the DNA is TGTGCCAGCAGCCCTGTACAGGGTGGTCGTGTTCAGCCCCAGCATTTT. The encoded protein is CASSPVQGGRVQPQHF.

V gene TRBV15 combines with J gene TRBJ1-2, with 12 nucleotides matching TRBD1. The CDR3 is 19 residues long. The germline V gene encodes CDR1 LNHNV and CDR2 YYDKDF (reference sequence). V was pared by 2 bases and J by 7 bases, with 17 bases of the junction left unmatched. The CDR3 spells CATSRSRSPWDRGQSGYTF. CDR3 nucleotides: TGTGCCACCAGCAGATCCCGGTCCCCATGGGACAGGGGGCAGAGTGGCTACACCTTC.

This clonotype has at least ten counts. The chain couples TRBV19 to TRBJ2-5; no firm D call. From germline, CDR1 is LNHDA and CDR2 SQIVND (reference sequence). CDR3 length equals 13 residues. V shed 5 bases and J shed 2 bases, with 9 bases lying between them. For the CDR3, the DNA is TGTGCCAGTAGTCCGATGCCACAAGAGACCCAGTACTTC. Protein: CASSPMPQETQYF.

This clonotype has a handful of counts. A read error may account for a junction end that differs from germline. V usage is TRBV10-3 and J usage is TRBJ2-5; 8 nucleotides match TRBD2. Germline assignment: CDR1 ENHRY and CDR2 SYGVKD. The CDR3 is made up of 16 amino acids. The CDR3 nucleotides are TGTGCCAGCAGTTCACTAGCGGAGCCCCTCCAAGAGACCCAGTACTTC. Amino acid sequence: CASSSLAEPLQETQYF.

The table lists this clonotype with many counts. The chain carries TRBV7-2 and TRBJ2-7; 12 nucleotides agree with TRBD2. Losses at the gene ends were 1 base for V and 6 bases for J; bases not matched to a gene: 7. The CDR3 extends over 16 amino acids. CDR1 is SGHTA and CDR2 is FQGNSA in the germline V gene. CDR3 nucleotides: TGTGCCAGCAGCTTAGTGGCTAGCGGGGGGGCTGCCGAGCAGTACTTC. It specifies CASSLVASGGAAEQYF. The variable domain in full, with the rest retrieved from reference TRBV7-2 and TRBJ2-7, is GAGVSQSPSNKVTEKGKDVELRCDPISGHTALYWYRQSLGQGLEFLIYFQGNSAPDKSGLPSDRFSAERTGGSVSTLTIQRTQQEDSAVYLCASSLVASGGAAEQYFGPGTRLTVT.

This clonotype showed up many times. The chain uses TRBV12-3 or TRBV12-4 and TRBJ1-6; perhaps TRBD1 as D (6 bases). V lost 0 bases and J 14 bases, leaving 8 bases between the germline ends. This CDR3 contains 12 residues. As DNA, the CDR3 is TGTGCCAGCAGTTTAGCAGGGACAACCCTCCACTTT. This translates into CASSLAGTTLHF.

The chain is built from TRBV10-3 and TRBJ1-2; D possibly corresponds to TRBD1 (5 bases). The V gene lost 3 bases and the J gene lost 6 bases, with 17 bases spanning the gap. Germline V gives CDR1 ENHRY, CDR2 SYGVKD. This CDR3 is 15 amino acids long. The CDR3 sequence: CAISDGGRGEDGYTF. CDR3 DNA sequence: TGTGCCATCAGTGACGGTGGCCGGGGCGAGGATGGCTACACCTTC.

As to this clonotype: Given a much more abundant clone one base away, this may be a read error. The genes are TRBV19 and TRBJ1-5, with TRBD1 as a possible D gene (6 bases). Germline values: CDR1 LNHDA, CDR2 SQIVND (reference sequence). This CDR3 spans 14 amino acids. Trimming took off 3 bases at V and 3 bases at J, with 9 bases between the two ends. The CDR3 nucleotides read TGTGCCAGTAGTATGGGGGGGGCCAATCAGCCCCAGCATTTT. It translates to CASSMGGANQPQHF.

The chain couples TRBV7-6 to TRBJ2-2, with 12 bases matching TRBD2. The germline V gene has CDR1 SGHVS and CDR2 FNYEAQ. J was trimmed by 5 bases and V by 5 bases; bases with no gene match: 6. This CDR3 is 16 amino acids long. The CDR3 is CASSLSSGRVTGELFF. The DNA of the CDR3 is TGTGCCAGCAGCCTCTCTAGCGGGAGGGTGACCGGGGAGCTGTTTTTT.

The CDR3 sequence is CASGLGRQTLESNTEAFF. Written as DNA, the CDR3 is TGTGCTAGTGGTTTGGGACGACAGACCCTAGAATCGAACACTGAAGCTTTCTTT. The J gene is TRBJ1-1, the V gene TRBV12-5; D may be TRBD1 (5 bases). The germline CDR1 and CDR2 sequences are LGHNT and FRNRAP. The CDR3 consists of 18 residues. Trimming pared 1 base from V and 1 base from J, leaving 19 bases between.

This clonotype came up a few times. The chain is built from TRBV5-4 and TRBJ2-6; maybe TRBD2 (6 bases). The germline V gene encodes CDR1 SGHNT and CDR2 YYREEE (reference sequence). V was trimmed by 4 bases and J by 4 bases, leaving 15 bases between them. This CDR3 is built from 16 residues. CDR3 in amino acids: CASSQGPEGGANVLTF. The CDR3 bases are TGTGCCAGCAGCCAAGGCCCGGAGGGGGGGGCCAACGTCCTGACTTTC.

This clonotype was detected many times. The chain has TRBV19 and TRBJ2-2; D might be TRBD2 (5 bases). The CDR3 covers 12 residues. Germline loops: CDR1 LNHDA, CDR2 SQIVND (reference sequence). With 11 bases removed from V and 5 bases from J, the gap between germline ends came to 12 bases. The chain's CDR3 is CASWAGTGELFF. DNA of the CDR3: TGTGCCTCATGGGCGGGTACCGGGGAGCTGTTTTTT.

This clonotype has just one count. CDR3 DNA sequence: TGTGCCACCCGCAGGGGAAGCTCCTACAATGAGCAGTTCTTC. It encodes CATRRGSSYNEQFF. V usage is TRBV2 and J usage is TRBJ2-1; D is possibly TRBD1 (6 bases). The V gene's germline CDR1 is SNHLY and CDR2 FYNNEI. The CDR3 has 14 amino acids. The V end was cut by 10 bases, the J end by 0 bases, with 13 bases between.